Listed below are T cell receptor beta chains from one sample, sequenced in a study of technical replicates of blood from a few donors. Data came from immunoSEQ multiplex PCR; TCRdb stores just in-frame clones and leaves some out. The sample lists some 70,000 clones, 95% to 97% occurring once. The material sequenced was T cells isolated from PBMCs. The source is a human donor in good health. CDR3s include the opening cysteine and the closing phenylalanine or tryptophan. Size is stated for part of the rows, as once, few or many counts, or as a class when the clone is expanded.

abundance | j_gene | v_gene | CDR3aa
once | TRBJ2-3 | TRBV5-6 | CASSLRSDSGITDTQYF
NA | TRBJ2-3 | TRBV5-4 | CASSRERPTDTQYF
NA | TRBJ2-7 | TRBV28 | CASSLWAGGTYEQYF
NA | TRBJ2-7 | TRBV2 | CASGGSSYEQYF
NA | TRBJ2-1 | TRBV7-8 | CASRITSYTEQFF
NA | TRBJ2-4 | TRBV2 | CASSGGGSAKNIQYF
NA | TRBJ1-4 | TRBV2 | CASTRTGELQKLFF
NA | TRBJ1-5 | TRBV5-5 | CASSLSRQPNQPQHF
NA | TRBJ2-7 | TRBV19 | CASSIGRSSYEQYF
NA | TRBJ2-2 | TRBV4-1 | CASSLFRENGELFF
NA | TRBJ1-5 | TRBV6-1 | CASSEAGQGMGQPQHF
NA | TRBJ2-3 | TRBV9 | CATSPEWRDTQYF
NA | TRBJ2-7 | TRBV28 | CASSLGRKSYEQYF
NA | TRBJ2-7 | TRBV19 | CASSVGSSYEQYF
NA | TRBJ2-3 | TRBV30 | CAWSLLAGGTDTQYF
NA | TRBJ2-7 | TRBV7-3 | CASSLSLTGGIYEQYF
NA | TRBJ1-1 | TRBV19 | CASSLTSGSTEAFF
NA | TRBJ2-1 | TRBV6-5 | CASAVTSGSVDEQFF
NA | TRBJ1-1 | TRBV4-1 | CASSQGPTPEDTEAFF
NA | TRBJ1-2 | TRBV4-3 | CASSQVEGLTGYTF
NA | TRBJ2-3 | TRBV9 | CASSAGLPRDTQYF
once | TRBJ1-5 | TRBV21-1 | CASSKRRWKGHRSNQPQHF
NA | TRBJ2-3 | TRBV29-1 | CSCGRDTQYF
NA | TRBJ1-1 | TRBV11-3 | CASSLTSLNTEAFF
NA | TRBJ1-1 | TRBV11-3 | CASSSRTGIAEAFF
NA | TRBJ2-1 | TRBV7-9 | CASRTSGDNEQFF
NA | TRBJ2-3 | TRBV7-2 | CASSTVAGTDTQYF
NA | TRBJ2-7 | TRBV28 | CASSGGGYEQYF
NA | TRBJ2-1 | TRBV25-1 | CASSEIGLAGGIEQFF
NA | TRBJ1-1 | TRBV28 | CASSSVPGQVATEAFF
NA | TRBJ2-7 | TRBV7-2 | CASSPTSGSGMQYF
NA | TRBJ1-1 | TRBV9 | CASSETGMNTEAFF
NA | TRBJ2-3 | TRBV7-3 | CASSLTARREVLDTQYF
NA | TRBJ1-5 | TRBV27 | CASSRQTGGFNQPQHF
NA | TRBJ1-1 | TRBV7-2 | CASSPTGNTEAFF
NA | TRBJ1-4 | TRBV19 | CASSIGQWNEKLFF
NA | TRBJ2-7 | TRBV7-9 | CASSLGQVLGYEQYF
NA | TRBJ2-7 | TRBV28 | CASRPGTDTYEQYF
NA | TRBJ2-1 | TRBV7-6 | CASSLALSSEQFF
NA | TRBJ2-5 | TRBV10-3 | CAIRGVGQETQYF
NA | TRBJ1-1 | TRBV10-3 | CAITQTENTEAFF
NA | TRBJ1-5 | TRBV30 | CAWTTGTGVQPQHF
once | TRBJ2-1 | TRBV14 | CASSPYIGSGAYNEQFF
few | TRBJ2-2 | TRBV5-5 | CASSGRLYTGELFF
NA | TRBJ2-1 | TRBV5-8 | CASSFRGPGSINEQFF
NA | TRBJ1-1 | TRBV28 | CASRTPGQGVAFF
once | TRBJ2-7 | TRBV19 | CASRRDRGSYEQYF